The TCR beta chain under discussion was sequenced for a study of T cell responses to AZD1222 COVID-19 vaccine. Notes on the study in general: Donors were largely white British and mainly female; clonal diversity was possibly underestimated.

The method was immunoSEQ multiplex PCR; TCRdb's version includes in-frame clones alone and lacks a portion of them. The sample holds fewer than 110,000 clones, roughly nine tenths seen once. On this clone itself: The target antigen is unknown.

The source material was peripheral blood, sampled on day 0 of AZD1222 vaccination. This TCR was sampled from an adult in good health.

The CDR3 DNA reads as TGTGCCAGCACCCACAGGGCGGGAGTAAAGGAGACCCAGTACTTC. As protein: CASTHRAGVKETQYF. The V gene is TRBV2, the J gene TRBJ2-5; weak D call: TRBD2 (7 bases). V lost 7 bases, J lost 5 bases, and 20 bases lay in between. Per the germline V gene, CDR1 is SNHLY and CDR2 is FYNNEI. The CDR3 contains 15 residues.